Presented here are 28 T cell receptor beta chains from one specimen sequenced in a study of T cells after yellow fever vaccination. MiXCR was run by TCRdb on the 5' RACE reads, yielding one entry per CDR3 protein. The sample has roughly 340,000 distinct CDR3 sequences, roughly 8.7% seen once; the top ten hold about 20%. The sample consisted of PBMCs, taken on the day of the first yellow fever vaccination. The receptor set was obtained from a man younger than 35 who received the YFV17D yellow fever vaccine.

The chain combines TRBV5-1 with TRBJ1-1, with TRBD1 identical over 9 bases. V dropped 3 bases and J dropped 1; count of bases not matched to a gene: 16. Germline V lookup: CDR1 SGHRS, CDR2 YFSETQ. This CDR3 is built from 19 residues. CDR3 nucleotide sequence: TGCGCCAGCAGCTCTATCTATACTTCCGGGACAGGGAAGAACACTGAAGCTTTCTTT. Protein sequence: CASSSIYTSGTGKNTEAFF.

The chain joins TRBV19 to TRBJ2-1, with 10 bases lining up with TRBD2. Germline V gives CDR1 LNHDA, CDR2 SQIVND (reference sequence). The V and J ends lost 7 bases and 5 bases, in that order; junction bases with no gene match: 5. CDR3 size: 14 residues. CDR3 sequence reads: CASISGGADNEQFF. The CDR3 region has the DNA TGTGCCAGTATAAGCGGGGGGGCGGACAATGAGCAGTTCTTC. Variable domain in full (rest from reference TRBV19 and TRBJ2-1): DGGITQSPKYLFRKEGQNVTLSCEQNLNHDAMYWYRQDPGQGLRLIYYSQIVNDFQKGDIAEGYSVSREKKESFPLTVTSAQKNPTAFYLCASISGGADNEQFFGPGTRLTVL.

This clonotype occurred a few times. This chain uses TRBV6-5 with TRBJ1-2; D perhaps matches TRBD1 (5 bases). The V end lost 2 bases, the J end lost 2 bases, and 15 bases lay between the germline ends. The germline CDR1 and CDR2 sequences are MNHEY and SVGAGI. The CDR3 sequence is 16 residues long. The CDR3 loop reads CASSYRGSKWNYGYTF. The CDR3 coding sequence is TGTGCCAGCAGTTACAGGGGATCGAAGTGGAACTATGGCTACACCTTC.

This clonotype was seen a few times. This chain connects TRBV18 to TRBJ2-6, with TRBD2 matching 7 bases. CDR1 is KGHSH, CDR2 LQKENI, per germline. This CDR3 is built from 16 residues. J lost 0 bases, V lost 6 bases, and 5 bases had no gene match. The CDR3, as DNA: TGTGCCAGCTCCGGGGGGACCCACTCTGGGGCCAACGTCCTGACTTTC. This sequence encodes CASSGGTHSGANVLTF.

The CDR3 here is CSTKVDGQGTYGYTF. The CDR3 DNA reads TGCAGTACTAAGGTCGACGGACAGGGGACATATGGCTACACCTTC. The chain recombines TRBV29-1 with TRBJ1-2, with 9 bases fitting TRBD1. Germline CDR1 reads SQVTM; CDR2 reads ANQGSEA. The CDR3 runs to 15 residues.

The sample holds a few counts of this clonotype. V is TRBV7-8 and J is TRBJ2-1, with 10 nucleotides matching TRBD1. This CDR3 contains 16 residues. In germline, CDR1 is SGHVS, CDR2 FQNEAQ. V gave up 1 base and J gave up 5 bases; unmatched junction bases: 5. The CDR3 nucleotides read TGTGCCAGCAGCTTAGATCGGGGACAGGGGCACAATGAGCAGTTCTTC. Translation gives CASSLDRGQGHNEQFF. The full variable domain, in which reference TRBV7-8 and TRBJ2-1 provide the parts outside the CDR3, is GAGVSQSPRYKVAKRGQDVALRCDPISGHVSLFWYQQALGQGPEFLTYFQNEAQLDKSGLPSDRFFAERPEGSVSTLKIQRTQQEDSAVYLCASSLDRGQGHNEQFFGPGTRLTVL.

The chain couples TRBV6-5 to TRBJ2-3; D not resolved. The CDR3 length is 15 residues. Trimming stripped 2 bases from V and 4 bases from J, with 13 bases between. CDR1 MNHEY and CDR2 SVGAGI come from the germline V gene. The CDR3 DNA is TGTGCCAGCAGTTACGCGGTCGTAGCATCAGATACGCAGTATTTT. Translating gives CASSYAVVASDTQYF.

This clonotype was recorded at least ten times. The chain joins TRBV12-3 or TRBV12-4 to TRBJ2-7, with D tentatively TRBD1 (6 bases). V lost 5 bases and J lost 7, with 18 bases in between. The CDR3 totals 14 residues. CDR3 in DNA: TGTGCCAGCAGTCAGGGGACGGGGAAGGTAGAGCAGTACTTC. The encoded protein is CASSQGTGKVEQYF.

This clonotype occurred a few times. The rearrangement links TRBV7-6 to TRBJ1-4; D remains unclear. In germline, CDR1 is SGHVS, CDR2 FNYEAQ. V lost 8 bases and J lost 8, with 6 bases in between. The CDR3 is 10 amino acids. CDR3 sequence (DNA): TGTGCCAGCTCGGAAGAAAAACTGTTTTTT. Amino acids: CASSEEKLFF. Based on the CDR3 plus reference TRBV7-6 and TRBJ1-4, the full variable domain is GAGVSQSPRYKVTKRGQDVALRCDPISGHVSLYWYRQALGQGPEFLTYFNYEAQQDKSGLPNDRFSAERPEGSISTLTIQRTEQRDSAMYRCASSEEKLFFGSGTQLSVL.

This clonotype was seen many times. The gene calls are TRBV9 and TRBJ2-3, with D perhaps TRBD1 (6 bases). The CDR3 contains 15 residues. V dropped 0 bases and J dropped 1 base, with 9 bases sitting between them. Germline V gives CDR1 SGDLS, CDR2 YYNGEE. This CDR3 reads CASSVAWGRTDTQYF. In DNA form, the CDR3 reads TGTGCCAGCAGCGTAGCTTGGGGGCGCACAGATACGCAGTATTTT.

In its sample, this clonotype was seen many times. The chain's CDR3 is CASSLGYYGYTF. CDR3 coding DNA: TGTGCCAGCAGTTTGGGGTATTATGGCTACACCTTC. The V call is TRBV12-3 or TRBV12-4, the J call TRBJ1-2; D unclear. The CDR3 spans 12 residues. V was shortened by 3 bases and J by 5 bases, with 7 bases between the two germline ends.

This clonotype was detected ten times or more. V usage is TRBV4-1 and J usage is TRBJ1-2; D call uncertain. CDR3 size: 13 residues. V gave up 1 base and J gave up 9 bases, with 12 bases separating them. Germline V gives CDR1 MGHRA, CDR2 YSYEKL. The DNA of the CDR3 is TGCGCCAGCAGCCAAGCGGAGGGCGTAAGCTACACCTTC. Its translation: CASSQAEGVSYTF.

This clonotype was observed a few times. The J gene is TRBJ1-1, the V gene TRBV4-1, with 7 bases identical to TRBD1. From germline, CDR1 is MGHRA and CDR2 YSYEKL. The CDR3 loop spans 17 amino acids. Unmatched junction bases numbered 11, after V lost 4 bases and J lost 0 bases. CDR3 DNA: TGCGCCAGCAGCCGCAACCGGGACAGCATAATGAACACTGAAGCTTTCTTT. It encodes CASSRNRDSIMNTEAFF.

This clonotype was observed many times. The chain recombines TRBV7-2 with TRBJ1-5; D possibly corresponds to TRBD1 (6 bases). V shed 5 bases and J shed 7 bases, with 12 bases lying between them. CDR1 is SGHTA and CDR2 is FQGNSA in the germline V gene. This CDR3 has 13 residues. The CDR3 here is CASSTRGNQPQHF. DNA of the CDR3: TGTGCCAGCAGCACCAGGGGTAACCAGCCCCAGCATTTT.

The table lists this clonotype with many counts. The gene calls are TRBV5-4 and TRBJ2-7; TRBD1 matches 12 bases. The CDR3 covers 15 residues. Per germline, CDR1 SGHNT and CDR2 YYREEE (reference sequence). After removal of 3 bases from V and 4 bases from J, the junction contained 5 bases not matched to a gene. The CDR3 loop is CASSSGTGGAYEQYF. The CDR3 coding sequence is TGTGCCAGCAGCTCGGGGACAGGGGGCGCGTACGAGCAGTACTTC.

In its sample, this clonotype was seen a few times. The V gene is TRBV7-2, the J gene TRBJ2-5; the D is unclear. The CDR3 loop spans 13 amino acids. V lost 5 bases and J 3 bases, leaving 10 bases between the germline ends. CDR1 is SGHTA and CDR2 is FQGNSA in the germline V gene. This chain's CDR3 is CASSNPVKETQYF. DNA for the CDR3: TGTGCCAGCAGCAACCCAGTTAAAGAGACCCAGTACTTC.

This clonotype appeared many times. The rearrangement uses TRBV5-1 and TRBJ2-4; D remains unclear. The CDR3 totals 16 residues. The V and J ends lost 6 bases and 0 bases respectively, with 16 bases between them. CDR1 and CDR2 from the germline V gene are SGHRS and YFSETQ. The CDR3 loop reads CASTPGPVGAKNIQYF. DNA of the CDR3: TGCGCCAGCACCCCGGGCCCGGTAGGAGCCAAAAACATTCAGTACTTC.

This clonotype has only a few counts. This rearrangement joins TRBV24-1 to TRBJ1-2; D gene ambiguous. Germline CDR1 KGHDR, CDR2 SFDVKD. V was trimmed by 4 bases and J by 5 bases, leaving 7 bases between them. The CDR3 has 12 residues. The CDR3: CATSDWGYGYTF. In DNA, the CDR3 is TGTGCCACCAGTGACTGGGGTTATGGCTACACCTTC.

This chain uses TRBV7-9 with TRBJ2-5; D remains unclear. V lost 2 bases and J lost 4, with 17 bases in between. Germline CDR1 reads SEHNR; CDR2 reads FQNEAQ (reference sequence). The CDR3 consists of 16 residues. The CDR3 loop is CASSLSPARQAETQYF. CDR3 DNA sequence: TGTGCCAGCAGCTTAAGTCCGGCCAGGCAGGCAGAGACCCAGTACTTC.

J is TRBJ1-2 and V is TRBV20-1; D ambiguous. This CDR3 has 11 residues. The germline CDR1 and CDR2 sequences are DFQATT and SNEGSKA (reference sequence). Deletions cut 3 bases from V and 8 bases from J, with 10 bases between. For the CDR3, the DNA is TGCAGTGCTAGTACGAACCCCGGCTACACCTTC. This gives the protein CSASTNPGYTF.

This clonotype turned up a few times. The chain combines TRBV29-1 with TRBJ2-4; a possible D gene is TRBD1 (5 bases). The CDR3 is 15 residues long. V was shortened by 4 bases and J by 0 bases, with 13 bases between the two germline ends. The V gene's germline CDR1 is SQVTM and CDR2 ANQGSEA. The CDR3 coding sequence is TGCAGCGTTGTAAGGCAGGGCGAAGCCAAAAACATTCAGTACTTC. Amino acid sequence: CSVVRQGEAKNIQYF.

This clonotype was found many times. The chain carries TRBV5-1 and TRBJ2-1, with D maybe TRBD2 (5 bases). Looked up from germline, CDR1 is SGHRS and CDR2 is YFSETQ. Trimming shortened V by 0 bases and J by 7 bases, and 20 bases separated the two germline ends. The length of the CDR3 is 17 residues. In DNA, the CDR3 is TGCGCCAGCAGCTTGGGAAATGTGGACTCGGTGTCGAATGAGCAGTTCTTC. It specifies CASSLGNVDSVSNEQFF.

The table lists this clonotype with a few counts. V is TRBV12-3 or TRBV12-4 and J is TRBJ2-2; 8 bases align to TRBD1. V was pared by 5 bases and J by 4 bases, with 6 bases of the junction left unmatched. The CDR3 is 15 residues long. Here the CDR3 reads CASSSRGRGTGELFF. Here the CDR3 DNA reads TGTGCCAGCAGTAGCAGGGGGCGAGGCACCGGGGAGCTGTTTTTT.

The chain combines TRBV5-8 with TRBJ2-1, with 10 bases identical to TRBD2. Germline CDR1 and CDR2: SGHTS and YDEGEE. CDR3 length: 17 amino acids. J gave up 2 bases and V 3 bases, and 8 bases lay outside the gene matches. CDR3 nucleotides: TGTGCCAGCAGCTCCCCGGTAGCGGGGGGCGCCTACAATGAGCAGTTCTTC. Translated: CASSSPVAGGAYNEQFF.

This chain uses TRBV20-1 with TRBJ2-1, with D possibly TRBD2 on 6 matching bases. Trimming left V 5 bases short and J 0 bases short, with 23 bases between. CDR1 and CDR2 from the germline V gene are DFQATT and SNEGSKA (reference sequence). The CDR3 totals 18 residues. The chain's CDR3 is CSAGGWKSGLSSYNEQFF. CDR3 nucleotide sequence: TGCAGTGCTGGGGGTTGGAAAAGCGGGCTCAGCTCCTACAATGAGCAGTTCTTC.

The sample holds a few counts of this clonotype. The chain has TRBV5-1 and TRBJ2-7; the D gene is possibly TRBD1 (6 bases). Trimming took off 3 bases at V and 7 bases at J, with 14 bases between the two ends. In germline, CDR1 is SGHRS, CDR2 YFSETQ. CDR3 size: 13 residues. The CDR3 nucleotides are TGCGCCAGCAGCTGGGGGCCCATGGGGGAGCAGTACTTC. Translation: CASSWGPMGEQYF. The full variable domain, rest sourced from reference TRBV5-1 and TRBJ2-7, is KAGVTQTPRYLIKTRGQQVTLSCSPISGHRSVSWYQQTPGQGLQFLFEYFSETQRNKGNFPGRFSGRQFSNSRSEMNVSTLELGDSALYLCASSWGPMGEQYFGPGTRLTVT.

This clonotype has more than one count but fewer than ten. This chain uses TRBV7-9 with TRBJ1-1; TRBD1 is a possible D gene (5 bases). V was shortened by 7 bases and J by 1 base, with 10 bases between the two germline ends. The CDR3 covers 13 residues. Germline-derived CDR1 and CDR2 are SEHNR and FQNEAQ (reference sequence). The CDR3 sequence is CASIQTANTEAFF. CDR3 nucleotide sequence: TGTGCCAGCATCCAGACAGCGAACACTGAAGCTTTCTTT.

This clonotype has just a few counts. The rearrangement links TRBV5-1 to TRBJ2-5; TRBD1 agrees at 7 bases. The V gene end was trimmed by 4 bases and the J gene end by 2 bases; junction bases not matched to a gene: 5. Germline V gene data show CDR1 as SGHRS and CDR2 as YFSETQ. The CDR3 sequence is 14 residues long. The CDR3: CASSMGQPQETQYF. CDR3 sequence (DNA): TGCGCCAGCAGCATGGGACAGCCTCAAGAGACCCAGTACTTC.